This TCR beta chain was found in a study of T cells in Graves' hyperthyroidism and ophthalmopathy. Study results and limitations: A 13 V-J model separated ophthalmopathy from stable hyperthyroidism.

RNA transcripts gave rise to amplified TCR beta CDR3 regions. The HTBI primer set drove a first-round RT-PCR of the TCR CDR3. From the multiplex PCR reads, TCRdb called clonotypes with MiXCR, one entry per CDR3 protein. This table holds about 370,000 distinct CDR3 sequences, 12% to 15% found once. Per germline, CDR1 SGDLS and CDR2 YYNGEE. V shed 4 bases, J shed 2 bases, and the junction held 11 bases outside the gene matches. There are 16 residues in the CDR3. This clonotype appeared many times. Its matching antigen is unknown. The J gene is TRBJ2-5, the V gene TRBV9; 7 nucleotides agree with TRBD1. This clonotype originated in a woman aged 55-69 years with Graves' ophthalmopathy. Specimen: blood. The CDR3 protein is CASSQRPGTAQETQYF. The CDR3 DNA reads TGTGCCAGCAGCCAACGCCCCGGGACAGCACAAGAGACCCAGTACTTC.